The clone carrying this T cell receptor beta chain was seen only a few times. Its cognate antigen is unknown. The data derive from a study of persistence of HIV-infected CD4 T cells. Study-wide points: TCRbeta richness was lower in CMV- and Gag-responding cells than in anti-CD3/anti-CD28-responding cells. Antigen-responding cells were enriched for degenerate expanded CDR3beta sequences.

Lysates of CMV-infected fibroblasts at around 9.1 ug/mL stimulated these cells. CD40L/CD69 double-negative CD45RO-high memory CD4+ T cells were collected. Donors had CD4+ T cell counts above 400 cells/uL and were CMV-seropositive. Germline loops: CDR1 SGHTS, CDR2 YDEGEE. The CDR3 is made up of 15 amino acids. V was shortened by 4 bases and J by 2 bases, with 14 bases between the two germline ends. The libraries were made with immunoSEQ version 4 in survey mode. Measured with immunoSEQ multiplex PCR; TCRdb has only the in-frame clones, and not every one. Here the sample spans tens of thousands of clones, around 80% being singletons.

This receptor was obtained from an adult man with HIV who was CMV-seropositive. The rearrangement links TRBV5-8 to TRBJ2-3; weak D call: TRBD1 (6 bases). Sample: CD4+ T cells sorted from PBMCs after roughly 20-hour stimulation, taken from a patient who received antiretroviral therapy. The CDR3 DNA sequence: TGTGCCAGCAGCCCGATCAGGGGACCCACAGATACGCAGTATTTT. It specifies CASSPIRGPTDTQYF.